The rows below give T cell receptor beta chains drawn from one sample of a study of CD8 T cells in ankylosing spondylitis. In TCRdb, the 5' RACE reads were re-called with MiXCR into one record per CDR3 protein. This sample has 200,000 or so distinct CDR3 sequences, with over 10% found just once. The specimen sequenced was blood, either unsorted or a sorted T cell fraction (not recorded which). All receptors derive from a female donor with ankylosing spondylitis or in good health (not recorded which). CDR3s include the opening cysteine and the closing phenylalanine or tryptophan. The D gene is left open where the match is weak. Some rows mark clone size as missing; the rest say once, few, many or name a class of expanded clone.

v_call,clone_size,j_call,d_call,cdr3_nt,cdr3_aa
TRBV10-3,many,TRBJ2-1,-,TGTGCCATCAGTGACACTGGCCGTGAGCAGTTCTTC,CAISDTGREQFF
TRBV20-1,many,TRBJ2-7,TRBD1,TGCAGTGCTAGAGGGGACAGTCCTTACGAGCAGTACTTC,CSARGDSPYEQYF
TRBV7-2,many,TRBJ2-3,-,TGTGCCAGCAGCTACCCGCTTCCGGGTACAGATACGCAGTATTTT,CASSYPLPGTDTQYF
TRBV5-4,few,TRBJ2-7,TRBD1,TGTGCCAGCAGCCCCGGGACAGGTGGAAGGCAGTACTTC,CASSPGTGGRQYF
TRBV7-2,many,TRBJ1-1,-,TGTGCCAGCAGCAGCTTCGTTGAAGGTAGCACTTTCTTT,CASSSFVEGSTFF
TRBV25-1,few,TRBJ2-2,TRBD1,TGTGCCAGCAGTTGGAGAACAGGGGGCATTGGGGCCGGGGAGCTGTTTTTT,CASSWRTGGIGAGELFF
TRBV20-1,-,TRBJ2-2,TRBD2,TGCAGTGCTAGATTTAGCGGGAGACGCACCGGGGAGCTGTTTTTT,CSARFSGRRTGELFF
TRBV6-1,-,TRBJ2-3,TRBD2,TGTGCCAGCAGCCAGGGACTAGGGACAGATACGCAGTATTTT,CASSQGLGTDTQYF
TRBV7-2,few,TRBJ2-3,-,TGTGCCAGCATCCTGGCGCGGGCCACAGATACGCAGTATTTT,CASILARATDTQYF
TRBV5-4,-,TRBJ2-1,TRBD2,TGTGCCAGCAGCAACCCGGGCGGCGGGAGTAACTATGAGCAGTTCTTC,CASSNPGGGSNYEQFF
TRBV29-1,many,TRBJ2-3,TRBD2,TGCAGCGCCGGGACTAGCGGAACAGATACGCAGTATTTT,CSAGTSGTDTQYF
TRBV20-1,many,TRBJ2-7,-,TGCAGTGCTAAAGCGGAGGGGGATGAGCGGGTCTTCTCCTACGAGCAGTACTTC,CSAKAEGDERVFSYEQYF
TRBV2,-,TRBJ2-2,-,TGTGCCCAGTCACGGATCGCTTCAAACACCGGGGAGCTGTTTTTT,CAQSRIASNTGELFF
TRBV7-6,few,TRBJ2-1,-,TGTGCCAGCAGCCCTCGGACAGCGACCTACAATGAGCAGTTCTTC,CASSPRTATYNEQFF
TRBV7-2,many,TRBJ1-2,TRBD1,TGTGCCAGCAGCGGAGACAGGGCCCATGGCTACACCTTC,CASSGDRAHGYTF
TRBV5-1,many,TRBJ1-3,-,TGCGCCAGCAGCCTAGACGTGACCTCTGGAAACACCATATATTTT,CASSLDVTSGNTIYF
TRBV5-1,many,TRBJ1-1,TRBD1,TGCGCCAGCCGACAGGGCGGCACTGAAGCTTTCTTT,CASRQGGTEAFF
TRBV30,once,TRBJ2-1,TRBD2,TGTGCCTGGACTACTAGCGGGAGCATCAATGAGCAGTTCTTC,CAWTTSGSINEQFF
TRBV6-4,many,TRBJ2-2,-,TGTGCCAGCAGTGAAAAGGTGGACAACACCGGGGAGCTGTTTTTT,CASSEKVDNTGELFF
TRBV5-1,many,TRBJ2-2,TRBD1,TGCGCCAGCAGCTTGGAAGGGCGGAGGTGGTCGGGACAGAGTTCCTCCGGGGAGCTGTTTTTT,CASSLEGRRWSGQSSSGELFF
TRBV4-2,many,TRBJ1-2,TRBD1,TGTGCCAGCAGCCCCTTGACAGGGCTCTATGGCTACACCTTC,CASSPLTGLYGYTF
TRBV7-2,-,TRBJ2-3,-,TGTGCCAGCAGCTTATACGGAACAGATACGCAGTATTTT,CASSLYGTDTQYF
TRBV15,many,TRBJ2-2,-,TGTGCCACCAGCAGAGATATCGAGACCGGGGAGCTGTTTTTT,CATSRDIETGELFF
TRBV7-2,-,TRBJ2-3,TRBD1,TGTGCCAGCAGAAATCAGGGGGAAGATACGCAGTATTTT,CASRNQGEDTQYF
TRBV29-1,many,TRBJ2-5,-,TGCAGCGCCGGCCCGGGTGGAGAGACCCAGTACTTC,CSAGPGGETQYF
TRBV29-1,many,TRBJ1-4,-,TGCAGCGTTGAAGCGACAGACTGGGGTGAAAAACTGTTTTTT,CSVEATDWGEKLFF
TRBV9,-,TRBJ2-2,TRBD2,TGTGCCAGCAGCGTCCTAGCGGGAGGCGTAAACACCGGGGAGCTGTTTTTT,CASSVLAGGVNTGELFF
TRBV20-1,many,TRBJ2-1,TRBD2,TGCAGTGCGGAGGGACTAGCGGACAATGAGCAGTTCTTC,CSAEGLADNEQFF
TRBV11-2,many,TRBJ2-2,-,TGTGCCAGCAGCTTAGTGGGGGGCGAGGAGCTGTTTTTT,CASSLVGGEELFF
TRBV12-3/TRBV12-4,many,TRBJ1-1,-,TGTGCCAGCAGTTTGAGGGAGGGGACTTTCTTT,CASSLREGTFF
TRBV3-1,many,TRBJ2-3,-,-,CASSLWRGSTDTQYF
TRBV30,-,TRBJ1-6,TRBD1,TGTGCCTGGAGACCCGGGACAGGGAGCGGGGTATATAATTCACCCCTCCACTTT,CAWRPGTGSGVYNSPLHF
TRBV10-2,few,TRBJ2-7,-,TGCGCCAGCATTGGTGCCCCTACCTCGGGGGAGCAGTACTTC,CASIGAPTSGEQYF
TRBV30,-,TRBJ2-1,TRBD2,TGTGCCTGGAGTCCGCTGGGGGGGTCCTCCTACAATGAGCAGTTCTTC,CAWSPLGGSSYNEQFF
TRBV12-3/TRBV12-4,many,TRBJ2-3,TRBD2,TGTGCCAGCGGTCCTGGGGGGGATCCAGATACGCAGTATTTT,CASGPGGDPDTQYF
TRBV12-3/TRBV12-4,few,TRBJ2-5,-,TGTGCCAGCAGCCCAGGACTTCTCAAAGAGACCCAGTACTTC,CASSPGLLKETQYF
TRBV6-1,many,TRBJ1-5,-,TGTGCCAGCAGTGAAGCCGGGGGCGGCAATCAGCCCCAGCATTTT,CASSEAGGGNQPQHF
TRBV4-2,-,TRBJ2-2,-,TGTGCCAGCAGTAACAAACGCACCGGGGAGCTGTTTTTT,CASSNKRTGELFF
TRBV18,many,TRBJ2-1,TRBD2,TGTGCCAGCTCACCACCGAGTTTAGCGGGTCGTGAAGGAAATGAGCAGTTCTTC,CASSPPSLAGREGNEQFF
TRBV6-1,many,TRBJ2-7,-,TGTGCCAGCATGAGGGACGCCGGGGGCTCCTACGAGCAGTACTTC,CASMRDAGGSYEQYF
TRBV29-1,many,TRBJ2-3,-,TGCAGCGGGCAACTAGCTATCCCCACAGATACGCAGTATTTT,CSGQLAIPTDTQYF
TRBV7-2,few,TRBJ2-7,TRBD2,TGTGCCAGCAGCTTAACTAGCGGGAGTCGCTACGAGCAGTACTTC,CASSLTSGSRYEQYF
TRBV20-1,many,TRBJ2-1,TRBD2,TGCAGTGCCGAATCTCCCGGACTAGCGGGAGGGAATGGGAATGAGCAGTTCTTC,CSAESPGLAGGNGNEQFF
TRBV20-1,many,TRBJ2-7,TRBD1,TGCAGTGCAGTAAAGACAGGGAAGTACGAGCAGTACTTC,CSAVKTGKYEQYF
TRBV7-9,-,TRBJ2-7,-,TGTGCCAGCAGCGTATGGGGGGGGACAAATTACTACGAGCAGTACTTC,CASSVWGGTNYYEQYF
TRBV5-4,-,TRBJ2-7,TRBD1,TGTGCCAGCAGCTTCAGACAGGGTACCTACGAGCAGTACTTC,CASSFRQGTYEQYF
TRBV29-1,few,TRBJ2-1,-,TGCAGCCGTACCATTGGGTCTGAGCAGTTCTTC,CSRTIGSEQFF
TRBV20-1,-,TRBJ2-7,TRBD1,TGCAGTGCTCGAGGCCGTCAGGGGGAAGTCGAGCAGTACTTC,CSARGRQGEVEQYF
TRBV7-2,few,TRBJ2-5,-,TGTGCCAGCAGCCCCCTAAACAGTTACCAAGAGACCCAGTACTTC,CASSPLNSYQETQYF
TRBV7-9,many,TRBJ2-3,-,TGTGCCAGCAGCGCACAGATAGGAGATACGCAGTATTTT,CASSAQIGDTQYF
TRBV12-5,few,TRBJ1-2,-,TGTGCTAGTGGTTTGGCAGGCCCGCTTGGCTACACCTTC,CASGLAGPLGYTF
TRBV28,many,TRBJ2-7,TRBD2,TGTGCCAGCACCATTACCGGACTAGCGGTCTACGAGCAGTACTTC,CASTITGLAVYEQYF
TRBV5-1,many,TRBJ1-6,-,TGCGCCAGCAGCCCCGTGGGCTCCTATAATTCACCCCTCCACTTT,CASSPVGSYNSPLHF
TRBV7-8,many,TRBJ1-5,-,TGTGCCAGCAGCTTAGAGGTGGCTTCTAGCAATCAGCCCCAGCATTTT,CASSLEVASSNQPQHF
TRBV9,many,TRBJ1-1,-,TGTGCCAGCAGCGCCGGTTCAGAATTTCGAGCTTTCTTT,CASSAGSEFRAFF